The 10 T cell receptor beta chains in this list originate from one sample, sequenced in a study of control samples from healthy donors and cancer patients. Produced via immunoSEQ multiplex PCR; TCRdb's table is partial and in-frame only. The data hold over 85,000 clones, with 85% to 95% observed a single time. The sample was blood. Receptor source: a woman aged 30 to 39 in good health.

The count of this clone is one. This CDR3 is CASSPQEQETQYF. The CDR3 coding sequence is TGTGCCAGCTCACCGCAGGAACAAGAGACCCAGTACTTC. The V call is TRBV18, the J call TRBJ2-5; no definite D call. V lost 3 bases to trimming and J lost 2 bases, with 7 bases between them. Germline CDR1 is KGHSH and CDR2 is LQKENI. This CDR3 is built from 13 residues.

The gene calls are TRBV7-9 and TRBJ1-2; weak D call: TRBD1 (6 bases). Germline-derived CDR1 and CDR2 are SEHNR and FQNEAQ (reference sequence). The germline V and J ends were trimmed by 2 bases and 2 bases, with 18 bases remaining between them. The CDR3 length is 17 residues. CDR3 nucleotide sequence: TGTGCCAGCAGCTTACCGGCGGTCGGGACAAACAACTATGGCTACACCTTC. Translated, it gives CASSLPAVGTNNYGYTF.

The chain uses TRBV30 and TRBJ2-5, with D possibly matching TRBD2 (6 bases). The ends were cut back, 0 bases at V and 4 bases at J, with 9 bases in the middle. CDR1 and CDR2 (germline): GTSNPN, SVGIG (reference sequence). The CDR3 length is 13 residues. The CDR3 reads CAWSVNGGETQYF. CDR3 DNA sequence: TGTGCCTGGAGTGTAAACGGGGGAGAGACCCAGTACTTC.

This chain joins TRBV18 and TRBJ2-5; TRBD1 might be the D (6 bases). The length of the CDR3 is 15 residues. V was pared by 2 bases and J by 4 bases, with 14 bases between. Per germline, CDR1 KGHSH and CDR2 LQKENI. In DNA form, the CDR3 reads TGTGCCAGCTCACCAAGGCAGGGGAAGGGAGAGACCCAGTACTTC. Translating it yields CASSPRQGKGETQYF.

This clone has a single count. The CDR3 sequence: CATSDSEQANTEAFF. CDR3 coding DNA: TGTGCCACCAGTGATTCGGAACAGGCGAACACTGAAGCTTTCTTT. The J gene is TRBJ1-1, the V gene TRBV24-1; tentative D call: TRBD1 (5 bases). CDR3 length: 15 amino acids. CDR1 is KGHDR, CDR2 SFDVKD, per germline. Trimming cost V 2 bases and J 1 base, with 10 bases left between them.

The rearrangement links TRBV30 to TRBJ1-4, with TRBD1 matching over 7 bases. Unmatched junction bases numbered 9, after V lost 8 bases and J lost 3 bases. Looked up from germline, CDR1 is GTSNPN and CDR2 is SVGIG (reference sequence). The CDR3 spans 14 residues. This CDR3 is CAASLDRSNEKLFF. CDR3 DNA sequence: TGTGCCGCCTCCCTGGACAGGTCTAATGAAAAACTGTTTTTT.

This chain joins TRBV12-3 or TRBV12-4 and TRBJ1-1; no firm D call. The CDR3 sequence is 13 residues long. V shed 3 bases and J shed 1 base, with 6 bases lying between them. The CDR3 DNA reads TGTGCCAGCAGTTTGTCAGAGAACACTGAAGCTTTCTTT. It is translated as CASSLSENTEAFF.

The rearrangement uses TRBV30 and TRBJ2-1; 8 bases match TRBD1. V shed 3 bases, J shed 4 bases, and the junction held 8 bases outside the gene matches. The germline gives CDR1 GTSNPN, CDR2 SVGIG (reference sequence). The CDR3 runs to 15 residues. This CDR3 reads CAWRGYRGNYNEQFF. The CDR3 nucleotides are TGTGCCTGGAGAGGCTACAGGGGGAATTACAATGAGCAGTTCTTC.

This CDR3 is CATSRGGEQPQHF. In DNA, the CDR3 is TGTGCCACCAGCCGAGGGGGGGAACAGCCCCAGCATTTT. This rearrangement joins TRBV24-1 to TRBJ1-5; D perhaps matches TRBD1 (6 bases). V gave up 7 bases and J gave up 7 bases, with 13 bases separating them. CDR1 and CDR2 from the germline V gene are KGHDR and SFDVKD. This CDR3 contains 13 residues.

The CDR3 loop is CASSAGTTSYEQYF. For the CDR3, the DNA is TGTGCCAGCAGCGCCGGGACAACTTCCTACGAGCAGTACTTC. The rearrangement links TRBV6-5 to TRBJ2-7; possibly TRBD1 for D (6 bases). This CDR3 is built from 14 residues. V was shortened by 6 bases and J by 1 base, with 13 bases between the two germline ends. Per the germline V gene, CDR1 is MNHEY and CDR2 is SVGAGI.